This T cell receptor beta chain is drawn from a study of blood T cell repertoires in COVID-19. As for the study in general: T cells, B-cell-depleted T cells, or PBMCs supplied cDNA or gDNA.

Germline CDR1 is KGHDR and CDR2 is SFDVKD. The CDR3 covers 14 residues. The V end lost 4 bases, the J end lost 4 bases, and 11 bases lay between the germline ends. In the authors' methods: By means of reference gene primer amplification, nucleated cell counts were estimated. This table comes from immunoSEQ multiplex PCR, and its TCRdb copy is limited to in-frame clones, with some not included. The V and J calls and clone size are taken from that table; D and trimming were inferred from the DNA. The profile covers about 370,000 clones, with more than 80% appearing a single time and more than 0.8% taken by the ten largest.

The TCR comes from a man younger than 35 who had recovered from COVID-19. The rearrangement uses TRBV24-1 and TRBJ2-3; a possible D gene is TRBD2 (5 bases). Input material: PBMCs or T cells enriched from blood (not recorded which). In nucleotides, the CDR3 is TGTGCCACCAGTGACTTGTACGGGGCAGATACGCAGTATTTT. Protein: CATSDLYGADTQYF.